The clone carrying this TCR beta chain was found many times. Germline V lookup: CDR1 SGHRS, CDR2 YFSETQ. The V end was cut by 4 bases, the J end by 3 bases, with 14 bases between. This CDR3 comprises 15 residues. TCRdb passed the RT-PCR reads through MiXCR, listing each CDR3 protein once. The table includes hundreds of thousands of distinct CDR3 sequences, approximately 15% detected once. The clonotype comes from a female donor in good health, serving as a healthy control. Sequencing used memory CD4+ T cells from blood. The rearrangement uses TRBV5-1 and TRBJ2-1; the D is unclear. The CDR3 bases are TGCGCCAGCAGCATATCGTCCGCAGGCTACAATGAGCAGTTCTTC. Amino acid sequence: CASSISSAGYNEQFF. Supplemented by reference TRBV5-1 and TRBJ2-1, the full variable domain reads KAGVTQTPRYLIKTRGQQVTLSCSPISGHRSVSWYQQTPGQGLQFLFEYFSETQRNKGNFPGRFSGRQFSNSRSEMNVSTLELGDSALYLCASSISSAGYNEQFFGPGTRLTVL.